This T cell receptor (beta chain) originates from a study of response to subunit inactivated influenza vaccine (dated by TCRdb to 2016 to 2019). Study-level background: The study used deep quantitative T cell receptor repertoire profiling to track responses to a trivalent subunit inactivated influenza vaccine.

Receptor libraries were prepared by RT-PCR. The listed sequencing device is Illumina HiSeq 2500. TCRdb applied fastp at Q25 and MiXCR to the public reads, then kept only in-frame beta chains. Rows with one shared CDR3 protein collapse into an entry with the most common genes and DNA. Recorded for this sample are more than 450,000 distinct CDR3 sequences; 12% of them occurred a single time. The ten largest clonotypes hold roughly 10% of the sample. What the research found in general, with its limitations: The authors suggested that each seasonal influenza vaccination may recruit only a limited number of new T cells.

After removal of 5 bases from V and 2 bases from J, the junction retains 8 bases not matched to a gene. The germline V gene encodes CDR1 DFQATT and CDR2 SNEGSKA (reference sequence). The CDR3, cysteine through phenylalanine, is 15 amino acids long. The retained sequence is limited to the CDR3, 45 bases, with the frame set at the first base. This clonotype showed up many times. This receptor's antigen is unknown. Base quality data are lacking; no much larger clone is found one base away. The receptor comes from a man aged 50 to 60 who received an inactivated influenza vaccine. Donor details come from another sample of the same person, matched by shared clones. The rearrangement joined TRBV20-1 to TRBJ2-3, and 9 bases in between align with TRBD1. The starting material was PBMCs from blood, obtained on the day of vaccination. The CDR3 reads as follows: CSARGDRDYTDTQYF. The DNA is TGCAGTGCTCGCGGGGACAGGGATTACACAGATACGCAGTATTTT.